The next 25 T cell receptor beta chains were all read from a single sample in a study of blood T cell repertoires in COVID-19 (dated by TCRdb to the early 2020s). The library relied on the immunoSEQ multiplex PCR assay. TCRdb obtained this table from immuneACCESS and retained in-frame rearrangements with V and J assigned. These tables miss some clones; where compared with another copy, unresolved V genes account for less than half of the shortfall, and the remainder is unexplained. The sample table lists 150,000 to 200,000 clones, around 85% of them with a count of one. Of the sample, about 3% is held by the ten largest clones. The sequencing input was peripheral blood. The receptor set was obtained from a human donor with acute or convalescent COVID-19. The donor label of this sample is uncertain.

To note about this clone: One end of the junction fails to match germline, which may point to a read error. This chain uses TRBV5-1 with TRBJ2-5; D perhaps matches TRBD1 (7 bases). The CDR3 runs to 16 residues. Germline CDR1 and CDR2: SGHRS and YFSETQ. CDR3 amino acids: CASGLGGLGTQETQYF. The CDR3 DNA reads TGCGCCAGCGGCTTAGGGGGCTTAGGGACTCAAGAGACCCAGTACTTC.

The CDR3, as DNA: TGTGCCAGCAGAGGATCAGGGCACAATGAGCAGTTCTTC. It codes for CASRGSGHNEQFF. The rearrangement links TRBV27 to TRBJ2-1, with D perhaps TRBD1 (5 bases). The germline gives CDR1 MNHEY, CDR2 SMNVEV (reference sequence). CDR3 size: 13 residues. Trimming took off 6 bases at V and 5 bases at J, with 11 bases between the two ends.

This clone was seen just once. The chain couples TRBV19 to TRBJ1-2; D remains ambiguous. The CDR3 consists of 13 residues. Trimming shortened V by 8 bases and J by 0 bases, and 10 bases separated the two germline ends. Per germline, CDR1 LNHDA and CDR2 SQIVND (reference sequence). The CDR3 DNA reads TGTGCCAGTGGGAGGGAAACTAACTATGGCTACACCTTC. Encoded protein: CASGRETNYGYTF.

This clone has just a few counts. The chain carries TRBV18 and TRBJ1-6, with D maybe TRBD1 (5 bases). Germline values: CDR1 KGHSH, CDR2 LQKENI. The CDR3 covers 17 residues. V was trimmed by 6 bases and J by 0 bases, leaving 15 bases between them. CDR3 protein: CASSQQGLLSYNSPLHF. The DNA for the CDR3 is TGTGCCAGCTCCCAGCAGGGACTCCTCTCCTATAATTCACCCCTCCACTTT.

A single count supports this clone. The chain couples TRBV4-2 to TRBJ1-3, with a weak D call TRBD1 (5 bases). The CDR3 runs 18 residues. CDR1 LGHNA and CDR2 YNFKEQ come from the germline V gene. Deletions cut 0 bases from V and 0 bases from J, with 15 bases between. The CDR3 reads CASSQEVFQGSSGNTIYF. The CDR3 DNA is TGTGCCAGCAGCCAAGAAGTATTCCAGGGAAGCTCTGGAAACACCATATATTTT.

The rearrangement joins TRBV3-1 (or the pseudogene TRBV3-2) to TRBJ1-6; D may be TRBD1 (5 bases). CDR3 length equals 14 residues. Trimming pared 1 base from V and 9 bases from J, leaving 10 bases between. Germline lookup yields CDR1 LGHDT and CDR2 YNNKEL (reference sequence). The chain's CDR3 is CASSQARGSSPLHF. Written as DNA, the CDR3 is TGTGCCAGCAGCCAAGCGCGGGGGAGTTCACCCCTCCACTTT.

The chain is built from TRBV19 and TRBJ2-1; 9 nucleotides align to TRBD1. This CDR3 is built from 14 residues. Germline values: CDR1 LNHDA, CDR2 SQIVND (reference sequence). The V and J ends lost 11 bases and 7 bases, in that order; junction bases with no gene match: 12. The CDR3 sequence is CAVETGGLGNEQFF. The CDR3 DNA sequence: TGTGCCGTAGAAACAGGGGGCCTCGGTAATGAGCAGTTCTTC.

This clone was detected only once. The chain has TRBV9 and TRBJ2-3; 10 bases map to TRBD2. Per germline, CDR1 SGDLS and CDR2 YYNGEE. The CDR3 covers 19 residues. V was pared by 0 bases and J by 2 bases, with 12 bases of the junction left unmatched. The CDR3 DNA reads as TGTGCCAGCAGCGTAGTATACGGGGATAGCGGGGGGACCACAGATACGCAGTATTTT. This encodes CASSVVYGDSGGTTDTQYF. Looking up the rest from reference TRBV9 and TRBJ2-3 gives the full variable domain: DSGVTQTPKHLITATGQRVTLRCSPRSGDLSVYWYQQSLDQGLQFLIQYYNGEERAKGNILERFSAQQFPDLHSELNLSSLELGDSALYFCASSVVYGDSGGTTDTQYFGPGTRLTVL.

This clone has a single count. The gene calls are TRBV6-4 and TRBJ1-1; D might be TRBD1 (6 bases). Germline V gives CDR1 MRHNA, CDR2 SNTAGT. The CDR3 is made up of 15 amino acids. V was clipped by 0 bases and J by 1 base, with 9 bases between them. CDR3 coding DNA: TGTGCCAGCAGTGACTCAAACAGGGCGAACACTGAAGCTTTCTTT. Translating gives CASSDSNRANTEAFF.

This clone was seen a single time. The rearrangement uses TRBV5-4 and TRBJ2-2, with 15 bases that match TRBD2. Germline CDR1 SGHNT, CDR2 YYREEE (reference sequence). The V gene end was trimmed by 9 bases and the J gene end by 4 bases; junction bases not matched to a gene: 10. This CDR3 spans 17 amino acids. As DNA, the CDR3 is TGTGCCACTGGCAGGACTAGCGGGGGGGCCTTCACCGGGGAGCTGTTTTTT. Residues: CATGRTSGGAFTGELFF.

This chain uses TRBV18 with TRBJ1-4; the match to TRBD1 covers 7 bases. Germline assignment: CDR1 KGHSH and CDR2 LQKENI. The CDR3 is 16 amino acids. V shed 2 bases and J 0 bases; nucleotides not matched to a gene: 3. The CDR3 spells CASSPGTAATNEKLFF. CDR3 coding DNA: TGTGCCAGCTCACCAGGGACAGCTGCAACTAATGAAAAACTGTTTTTT.

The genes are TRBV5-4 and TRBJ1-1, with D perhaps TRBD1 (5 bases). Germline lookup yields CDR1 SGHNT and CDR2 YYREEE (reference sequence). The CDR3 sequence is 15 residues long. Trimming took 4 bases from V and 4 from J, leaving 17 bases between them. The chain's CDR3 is CASSLGALGGTEAFF. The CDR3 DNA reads TGTGCCAGCAGCCTAGGAGCCTTGGGGGGCACTGAAGCTTTCTTT.

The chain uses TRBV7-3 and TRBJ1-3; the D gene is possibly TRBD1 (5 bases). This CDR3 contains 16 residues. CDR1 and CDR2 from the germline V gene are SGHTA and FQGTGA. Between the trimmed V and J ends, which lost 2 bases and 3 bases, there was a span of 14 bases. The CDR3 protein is CASSLAARQGGNTIYF. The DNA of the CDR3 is TGTGCCAGCAGCTTAGCGGCAAGGCAGGGTGGAAACACCATATATTTT.

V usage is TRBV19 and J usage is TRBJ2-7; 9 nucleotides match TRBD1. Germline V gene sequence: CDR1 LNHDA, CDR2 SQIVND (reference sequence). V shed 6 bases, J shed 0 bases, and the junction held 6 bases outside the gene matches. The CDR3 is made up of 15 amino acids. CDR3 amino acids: CASRRRTGDSYEQYF. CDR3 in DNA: TGTGCCAGTAGAAGGCGGACAGGGGACTCCTACGAGCAGTACTTC.

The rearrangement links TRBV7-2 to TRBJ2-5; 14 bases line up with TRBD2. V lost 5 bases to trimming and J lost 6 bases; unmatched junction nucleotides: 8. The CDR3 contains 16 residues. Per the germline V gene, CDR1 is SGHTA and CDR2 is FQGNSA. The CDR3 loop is CASSAQTSGGAQTQYF. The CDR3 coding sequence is TGTGCCAGCAGCGCTCAGACTAGCGGGGGGGCTCAGACCCAGTACTTC.

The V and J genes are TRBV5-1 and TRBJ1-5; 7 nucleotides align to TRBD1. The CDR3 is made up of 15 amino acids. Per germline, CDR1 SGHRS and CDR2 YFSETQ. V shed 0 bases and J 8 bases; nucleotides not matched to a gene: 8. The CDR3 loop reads CASSLGQGTSEPQHF. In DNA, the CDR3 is TGCGCCAGCAGCTTGGGACAGGGCACATCGGAGCCCCAGCATTTT.

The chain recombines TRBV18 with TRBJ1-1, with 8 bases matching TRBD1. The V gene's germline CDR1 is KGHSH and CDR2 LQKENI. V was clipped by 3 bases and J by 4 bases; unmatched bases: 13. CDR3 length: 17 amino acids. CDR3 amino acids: CASSPQGTGTGITEAFF. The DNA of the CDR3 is TGTGCCAGCTCACCGCAGGGGACGGGGACAGGAATCACTGAAGCTTTCTTT. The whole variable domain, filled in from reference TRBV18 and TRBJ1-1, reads NAGVMQNPRHLVRRRGQEARLRCSPMKGHSHVYWYRQLPEEGLKFMVYLQKENIIDESGMPKERFSAEFPKEGPSILRIQQVVRGDSAAYFCASSPQGTGTGITEAFFGQGTRLTVV.

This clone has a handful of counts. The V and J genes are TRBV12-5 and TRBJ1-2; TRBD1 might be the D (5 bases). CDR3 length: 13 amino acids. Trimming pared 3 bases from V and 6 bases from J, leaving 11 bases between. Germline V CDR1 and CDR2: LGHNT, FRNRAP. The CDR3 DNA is TGTGCTAGTGGTTTTGGAGGGACCGATGGCTACACCTTC. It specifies CASGFGGTDGYTF.

CDR3 residues: CASSPSRGRGPNTEAFF. CDR3 sequence (DNA): TGTGCCAGTAGCCCCTCCCGGGGCAGGGGGCCCAACACTGAAGCTTTCTTT. The J gene is TRBJ1-1, the V gene TRBV19; 8 bases align to TRBD1. The germline gives CDR1 LNHDA, CDR2 SQIVND (reference sequence). V was pared by 6 bases and J by 2 bases, with 14 bases of the junction left unmatched. The CDR3 covers 17 residues.

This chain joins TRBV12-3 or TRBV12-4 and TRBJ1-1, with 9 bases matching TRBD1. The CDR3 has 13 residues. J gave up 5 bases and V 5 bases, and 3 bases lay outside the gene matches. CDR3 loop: CASSPGTGTEAFF. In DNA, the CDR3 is TGTGCCAGCAGTCCAGGGACAGGGACTGAAGCTTTCTTT.

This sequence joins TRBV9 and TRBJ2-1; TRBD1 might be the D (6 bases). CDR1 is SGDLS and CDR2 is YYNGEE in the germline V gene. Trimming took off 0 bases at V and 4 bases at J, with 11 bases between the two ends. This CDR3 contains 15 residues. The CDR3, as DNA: TGTGCCAGCAGCGTAGCCCAGGGGCCTTACAATGAGCAGTTCTTC. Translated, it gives CASSVAQGPYNEQFF.

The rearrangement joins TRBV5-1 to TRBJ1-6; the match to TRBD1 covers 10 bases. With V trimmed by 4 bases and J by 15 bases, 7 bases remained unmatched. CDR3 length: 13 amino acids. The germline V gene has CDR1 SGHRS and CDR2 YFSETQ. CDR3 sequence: CASSMPGQGHLHF. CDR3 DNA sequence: TGCGCCAGCAGCATGCCGGGACAGGGGCACCTCCACTTT.

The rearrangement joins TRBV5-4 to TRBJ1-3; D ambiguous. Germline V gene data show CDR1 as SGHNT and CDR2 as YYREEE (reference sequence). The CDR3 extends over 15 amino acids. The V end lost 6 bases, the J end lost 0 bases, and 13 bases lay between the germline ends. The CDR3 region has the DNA TGTGCCAGCACCGTTGACACCAACTCTGGAAACACCATATATTTT. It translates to CASTVDTNSGNTIYF.

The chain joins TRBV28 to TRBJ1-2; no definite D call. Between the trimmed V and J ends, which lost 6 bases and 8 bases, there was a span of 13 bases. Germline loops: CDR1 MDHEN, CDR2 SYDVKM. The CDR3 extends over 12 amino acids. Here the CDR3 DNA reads TGTGCCAGCAGGTTGAGGGTGGAAGGCTACACCTTC. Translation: CASRLRVEGYTF.

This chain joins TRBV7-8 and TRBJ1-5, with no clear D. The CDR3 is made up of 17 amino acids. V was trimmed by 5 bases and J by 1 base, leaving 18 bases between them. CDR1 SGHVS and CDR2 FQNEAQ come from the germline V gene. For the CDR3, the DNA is TGTGCCAGCAGCCATTATGCGGGGTGGGGAAGCAATCAGCCCCAGCATTTT. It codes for CASSHYAGWGSNQPQHF.